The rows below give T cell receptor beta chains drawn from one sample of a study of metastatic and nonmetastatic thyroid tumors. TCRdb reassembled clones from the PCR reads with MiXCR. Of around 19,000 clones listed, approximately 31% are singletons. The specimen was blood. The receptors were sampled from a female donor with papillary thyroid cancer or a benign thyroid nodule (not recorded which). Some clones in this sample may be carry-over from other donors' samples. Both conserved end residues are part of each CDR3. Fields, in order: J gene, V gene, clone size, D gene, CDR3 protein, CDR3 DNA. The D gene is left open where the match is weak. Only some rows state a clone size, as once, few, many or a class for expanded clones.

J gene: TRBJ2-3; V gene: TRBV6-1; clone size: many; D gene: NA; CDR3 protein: CATTDTRTDTQYF; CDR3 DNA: TGTGCCACCACGGACACCCGCACAGATACGCAGTATTTT
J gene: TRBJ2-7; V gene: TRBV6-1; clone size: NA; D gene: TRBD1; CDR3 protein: CASSHDRERYEQYF; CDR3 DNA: TGTGCCAGCAGTCATGACAGGGAACGGTACGAGCAGTACTTC
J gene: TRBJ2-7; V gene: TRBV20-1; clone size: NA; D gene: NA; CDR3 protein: CSAPRDLPYEQYF; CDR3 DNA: TGCAGTGCTCCCCGGGACCTACCCTACGAGCAGTACTTC
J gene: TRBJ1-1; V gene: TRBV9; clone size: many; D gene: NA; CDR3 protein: CASSVVPGGTEAFF; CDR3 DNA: TGTGCCAGCAGCGTAGTCCCGGGGGGGACTGAAGCTTTCTTT
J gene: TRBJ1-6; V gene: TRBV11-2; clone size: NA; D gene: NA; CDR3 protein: CASSFDPLTDRRGNSPLHF; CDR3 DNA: TGTGCCAGCAGCTTTGACCCGTTGACGGACCGCCGGGGTAATTCACCCCTCCACTTT
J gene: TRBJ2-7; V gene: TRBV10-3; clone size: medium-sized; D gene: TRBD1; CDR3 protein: CAISESGQGYEQYF; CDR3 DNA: TGTGCCATCAGTGAGTCGGGACAGGGGTACGAGCAGTACTTC
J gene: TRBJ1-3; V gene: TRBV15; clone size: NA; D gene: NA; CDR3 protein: CATSRDRSRSSGNTIYF; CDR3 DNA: TGTGCCACCAGCAGAGATCGGTCAAGGTCCTCTGGAAACACCATATATTTT
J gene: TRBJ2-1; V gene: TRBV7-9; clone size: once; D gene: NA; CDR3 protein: CASSMTYKVNEQFF; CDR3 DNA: TGTGCCAGCAGCATGACATACAAGGTGAATGAGCAGTTCTTC
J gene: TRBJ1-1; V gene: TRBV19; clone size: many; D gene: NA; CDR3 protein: CASKKPGNTEAFF; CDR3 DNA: TGTGCCAGTAAGAAACCAGGGAACACTGAAGCTTTCTTT
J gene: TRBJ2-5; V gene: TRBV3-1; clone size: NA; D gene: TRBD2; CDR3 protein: CASGPHPGTTVQETQYF; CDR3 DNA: TGTGCCAGCGGACCTCACCCAGGGACTACAGTTCAAGAGACCCAGTACTTC
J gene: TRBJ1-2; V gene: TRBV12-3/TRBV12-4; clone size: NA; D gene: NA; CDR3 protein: CASSRGPYVYTF; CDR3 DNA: TGTGCCAGCAGTCGGGGCCCCTATGTCTACACCTTC
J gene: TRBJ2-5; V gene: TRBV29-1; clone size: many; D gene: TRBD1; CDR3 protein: CSVEGQGWETQYF; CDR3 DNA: TGCAGCGTCGAAGGACAGGGCTGGGAGACCCAGTACTTC
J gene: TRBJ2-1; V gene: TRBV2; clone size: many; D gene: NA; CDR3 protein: CASSEETGHHYNEQFF; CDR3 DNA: TGTGCCAGCAGTGAAGAGACGGGACACCACTACAATGAGCAGTTCTTC
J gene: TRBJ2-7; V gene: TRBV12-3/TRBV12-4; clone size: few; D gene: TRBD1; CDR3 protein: CATRDSNFEQYF; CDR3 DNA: TGTGCCACCCGGGACAGCAATTTCGAGCAGTACTTC
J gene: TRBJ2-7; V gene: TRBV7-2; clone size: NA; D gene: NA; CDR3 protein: CASSLRTVFRDSQIYEQYF; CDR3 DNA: TGTGCCAGCAGCTTGCGTACCGTATTCCGGGACTCCCAAATCTACGAGCAGTACTTC
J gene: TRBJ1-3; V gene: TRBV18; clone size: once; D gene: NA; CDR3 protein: CASSREGPGNTIYF; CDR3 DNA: TGTGCCAGCTCACGTGAGGGGCCTGGAAACACCATATATTTT